The 32 T cell receptor beta chains reported below all come from one sample, sequenced in a study of early T cells in non-severe SARS-CoV-2 infection. TCRdb re-called the 5' RACE reads through MiXCR, storing one row per CDR3 protein. The sample has some 45,000 distinct CDR3 sequences; approximately 6.3% are singletons. The source material was whole blood, sampled at baseline. All receptors come from an adult who was a healthcare worker with PCR-confirmed SARS-CoV-2 infection or an uninfected control (not recorded which).

This clonotype has at least ten counts. V usage is TRBV6-2 or TRBV6-3 and J usage is TRBJ2-1; 13 nucleotides match TRBD2. Germline assignment: CDR1 MNHEY and CDR2 SVGEGT. CDR3 length equals 16 residues. The V gene end was trimmed by 6 bases and the J gene end by 2 bases; junction bases not matched to a gene: 4. CDR3 sequence (DNA): TGTGCCAGCAGAGGACTAGCGGGGGCTACCTACAATGAGCAGTTCTTC. Translated, it gives CASRGLAGATYNEQFF.

This clonotype was seen a handful of times. This sequence joins TRBV20-1 and TRBJ1-6; 7 nucleotides line up with TRBD1. The CDR3 sequence is 16 residues long. Germline trimming cut 3 bases from V and 5 bases from J; bases unmatched to any gene: 10. Per the germline V gene, CDR1 is DFQATT and CDR2 is SNEGSKA (reference sequence). CDR3 region: CSASPTTGIHNSPLHF. CDR3 DNA: TGCAGTGCTAGTCCCACGACAGGGATCCATAATTCACCCCTCCACTTT.

This clonotype has only a few counts. This rearrangement joins TRBV12-3 or TRBV12-4 to TRBJ2-3; 10 bases are a match to TRBD2. V was clipped by 6 bases and J by 3 bases; unmatched bases: 12. The length of the CDR3 is 17 residues. The CDR3 loop reads CASSEPLLAGKTDTQYF. CDR3 bases: TGTGCCAGCAGCGAACCCCTACTAGCGGGAAAAACAGATACGCAGTATTTT.

This clonotype was detected a few times. V and J are TRBV7-2 and TRBJ1-2, with D unresolved. The CDR3 is 15 residues long. Germline lookup yields CDR1 SGHTA and CDR2 FQGNSA. Trimming left V 7 bases short and J 5 bases short, with 20 bases between. The CDR3 sequence is CASNFPEPRGYGYTF. The CDR3 DNA reads TGTGCCAGCAACTTCCCCGAACCACGGGGATATGGCTACACCTTC.

The chain couples TRBV3-1 to TRBJ2-1; D possibly corresponds to TRBD2 (5 bases). CDR1 and CDR2 from the germline V gene are LGHDT and YNNKEL (reference sequence). V lost 5 bases to trimming and J lost 6 bases, with 11 bases between them. This CDR3 comprises 13 residues. CDR3 in amino acids: CASSGLGLNEQFF. Here the CDR3 DNA reads TGTGCCAGCAGCGGTCTAGGACTCAATGAGCAGTTCTTC.

In its sample, this clonotype was seen many times. The chain links TRBV6-6 to TRBJ1-5; D is undetermined. This CDR3 contains 14 residues. V gave up 8 bases and J gave up 2 bases, with 13 bases separating them. The germline gives CDR1 MNHNY, CDR2 SVGAGI (reference sequence). The CDR3 sequence: CASEAGNGNQPQHF. The CDR3 DNA sequence: TGTGCCAGCGAGGCGGGAAACGGCAATCAGCCCCAGCATTTT.

This clonotype was seen only a few times. The chain uses TRBV24-1 and TRBJ2-3, with no clear D. Trimming removed 3 bases at V and 4 bases at J, with 4 bases between. CDR1 and CDR2 from the germline V gene are KGHDR and SFDVKD. CDR3 length: 12 amino acids. The CDR3 DNA follows: TGTGCCACCAGTGATCCCTCAGATACGCAGTATTTT. Translation gives CATSDPSDTQYF.

This clonotype was seen at least ten times. This CDR3 is CASSNEGVYSYEQYF. The CDR3, as DNA: TGCGCCAGCAGCAACGAGGGGGTCTACTCCTACGAGCAGTACTTC. The chain joins TRBV5-1 to TRBJ2-7; tentatively, D is TRBD1 (6 bases). Between the trimmed V and J ends, which lost 4 bases and 0 bases, there was a span of 14 bases. The CDR3 runs 15 residues. In germline, CDR1 is SGHRS, CDR2 YFSETQ.

This clonotype was seen only a few times. The chain carries TRBV18 and TRBJ2-3; no firm D call. The V end lost 4 bases, the J end lost 4 bases, and 3 bases lay between the germline ends. The CDR3 totals 11 residues. Germline lookup yields CDR1 KGHSH and CDR2 LQKENI. In DNA, the CDR3 is TGTGCCAGCTCACAATCAGATACGCAGTATTTT. It yields the protein CASSQSDTQYF.

This clonotype showed up many times. J is TRBJ1-6 and V is TRBV28; 9 nucleotides match TRBD1. This CDR3 comprises 15 residues. V lost 2 bases to trimming and J lost 9 bases; unmatched junction nucleotides: 5. Germline V gene lookup returns CDR1 MDHEN and CDR2 SYDVKM. Written as DNA, the CDR3 is TGTGCCAGCAGTTTAGTACAGGGGGCGCCTTCACCCCTCCACTTT. It encodes CASSLVQGAPSPLHF.

This clonotype was counted at least ten times. The chain couples TRBV20-1 to TRBJ2-7; perhaps TRBD2 as D (5 bases). From germline, CDR1 is DFQATT and CDR2 SNEGSKA (reference sequence). V lost 6 bases and J lost 2, with 17 bases in between. This CDR3 spans 14 amino acids. The CDR3 is CSANAPEGPYEQYF. The CDR3 nucleotides read TGCAGTGCCAACGCACCAGAGGGCCCCTACGAGCAGTACTTC.

This clonotype appeared many times. The chain joins TRBV6-1 to TRBJ2-7, with 9 bases lining up with TRBD1. The germline CDR1 and CDR2 sequences are MNHNS and SASEGT. The CDR3 is made up of 14 amino acids. V dropped 5 bases and J dropped 5; count of bases not matched to a gene: 7. The chain's CDR3 is CASSLGTGRHEQYF. CDR3 coding DNA: TGTGCCAGCAGTTTAGGGACAGGGAGGCACGAGCAGTACTTC.

This clonotype was observed a few times. The CDR3 region is CASSLIRSPYEQYF. The CDR3 bases are TGTGCCAGCAGCTTAATCCGGTCCCCCTACGAGCAGTACTTC. The chain links TRBV11-2 to TRBJ2-7; no definite D call. V shed 2 bases and J shed 2 bases, with 10 bases lying between them. CDR1 SGHAT and CDR2 FQNNGV come from the germline V gene. The CDR3 spans 14 residues.

This clonotype was observed at least ten times. The chain uses TRBV18 and TRBJ2-7; 7 nucleotides match TRBD1. This CDR3 spans 17 amino acids. Losses at the gene ends were 3 bases for V and 0 bases for J; bases not matched to a gene: 11. The germline V gene encodes CDR1 KGHSH and CDR2 LQKENI. The DNA of the CDR3 is TGTGCCAGCTCACCGCCTACCGGCGGACAGGCCTCCTACGAGCAGTACTTC. Amino acids: CASSPPTGGQASYEQYF.

This clonotype was detected only a few times. The chain uses TRBV20-1 and TRBJ1-1, with D tentatively TRBD1 (5 bases). CDR1 is DFQATT and CDR2 is SNEGSKA in the germline V gene (reference sequence). The CDR3 has 12 amino acids. V lost 7 bases to trimming and J lost 3 bases, with 12 bases between them. CDR3 protein: CSVGRADTEAFF. CDR3 bases: TGCAGTGTCGGCAGGGCGGACACTGAAGCTTTCTTT.

This clonotype was observed a handful of times. Here the CDR3 DNA reads TGCAGTGCTAGAGATCTAGGAGGTCCTCGAAAACTGTTTTTT. Residues: CSARDLGGPRKLFF. The genes are TRBV20-1 and TRBJ1-4; no clear D gene. The ends were cut back, 0 bases at V and 10 bases at J, with 15 bases in the middle. CDR3 length equals 14 residues. The germline CDR1 and CDR2 sequences are DFQATT and SNEGSKA (reference sequence).

This clonotype was seen a few times. J is TRBJ1-2 and V is TRBV7-8; tentatively, D is TRBD1 (5 bases). CDR1 is SGHVS, CDR2 FQNEAQ, per germline. V dropped 1 base and J dropped 4 bases, with 16 bases sitting between them. The CDR3 is 16 amino acids. In DNA form, the CDR3 reads TGTGCCAGCAGCTTAGATCAGCCAGGGCTTGGCTATGGCTACACCTTC. This sequence encodes CASSLDQPGLGYGYTF.

Many counts were recorded for this clonotype. The chain combines TRBV20-1 with TRBJ1-6; the match to TRBD1 covers 10 bases. The CDR3 loop spans 15 amino acids. Germline lookup yields CDR1 DFQATT and CDR2 SNEGSKA (reference sequence). The CDR3 DNA reads TGCAGCGCCGGGAGGGGACAGGGGTGGGATTCACCCCTCCACTTT. Residues: CSAGRGQGWDSPLHF.

This clonotype appeared many times. This chain joins TRBV11-2 and TRBJ2-5; 10 nucleotides line up with TRBD2. This CDR3 region has 14 residues. With V trimmed by 4 bases and J by 5 bases, 4 bases remained unmatched. Germline V gene data show CDR1 as SGHAT and CDR2 as FQNNGV. The CDR3 reads CASSSLAGVETQYF. For the CDR3, the DNA is TGTGCCAGCAGCTCTCTAGCGGGGGTCGAGACCCAGTACTTC.

This clonotype was picked up a small number of times. J is TRBJ2-2 and V is TRBV6-5, with 10 bases aligning to TRBD2. Germline trimming cut 6 bases from V and 4 bases from J; bases unmatched to any gene: 11. The V gene's germline CDR1 is MNHEY and CDR2 SVGAGI. This CDR3 is 17 amino acids long. The DNA for the CDR3 is TGTGCCAGCAGCGCCAAATTCACTAGCGGGGCCACCGGGGAGCTGTTTTTT. Protein product: CASSAKFTSGATGELFF.

This clonotype showed up many times. The chain recombines TRBV12-3 or TRBV12-4 with TRBJ2-3; 10 positions match TRBD1. The junction had 9 bases not matched to a gene; V was cut back by 6 bases and J by 6 bases. The CDR3 runs to 15 residues. CDR3 sequence (DNA): TGTGCCAGCAGCGCCGACAGGGGGCCAGGGGATACGCAGTATTTT. It specifies CASSADRGPGDTQYF.

The table lists this clonotype with many counts. The V and J genes are TRBV19 and TRBJ2-3; 10 bases line up with TRBD2. Per the germline V gene, CDR1 is LNHDA and CDR2 is SQIVND (reference sequence). This CDR3 is 15 amino acids long. V lost 6 bases, J lost 1 base, and 4 bases stayed unmatched. The CDR3 nucleotides are TGTGCCAGTAGAGGAGGACTAGCGGGCACAGATACGCAGTATTTT. Translated, it gives CASRGGLAGTDTQYF.

The V and J genes are TRBV29-1 and TRBJ1-1, with D perhaps matching TRBD1 (6 bases). Germline V gene sequence: CDR1 SQVTM, CDR2 ANQGSEA. The V end lost 4 bases, the J end lost 5 bases, and 20 bases lay between the germline ends. This CDR3 has 15 residues. The CDR3 here is CSVVPSGTPSTEAFF. In DNA, the CDR3 is TGCAGCGTTGTCCCCTCCGGGACACCTTCGACTGAAGCTTTCTTT.

This clonotype was seen at least ten times. J is TRBJ1-2 and V is TRBV28; TRBD1 aligns across 8 bases. Germline loops: CDR1 MDHEN, CDR2 SYDVKM. The CDR3 runs to 14 residues. Trimming took 3 bases from V and 4 from J; bases not matched to a gene: 4. The CDR3 DNA sequence: TGTGCCAGCAGTTTCCCTGGGACAGGCTATGGCTACACCTTC. Translated, it gives CASSFPGTGYGYTF.

This clonotype was counted between two and nine times. The gene calls are TRBV2 and TRBJ1-4; a weak D match, TRBD1 (5 bases). V dropped 8 bases and J dropped 8 bases, with 15 bases sitting between them. Germline CDR1 reads SNHLY; CDR2 reads FYNNEI. The CDR3 has 13 residues. The CDR3 region is CASRDGVYEKLFF. In nucleotides, the CDR3 is TGTGCCAGCCGGGACGGAGTCTACGAAAAACTGTTTTTT.

The genes are TRBV24-1 and TRBJ2-2; weak D call: TRBD1 (5 bases). With 4 bases removed from V and 1 base from J, the gap between germline ends came to 15 bases. Germline lookup yields CDR1 KGHDR and CDR2 SFDVKD. This CDR3 spans 17 amino acids. CDR3 region: CATSDRDTRGNTGELFF. CDR3 in DNA: TGTGCCACCAGTGACAGGGATACGCGCGGGAACACCGGGGAGCTGTTTTTT.

This clonotype was picked up many times. The rearrangement uses TRBV7-9 and TRBJ2-1; D remains unclear. The CDR3 runs to 16 residues. Deletions cut 5 bases from V and 6 bases from J, with 20 bases between. CDR1 SEHNR and CDR2 FQNEAQ come from the germline V gene (reference sequence). In nucleotides, the CDR3 is TGTGCCAGCAGCATACGTAAGGTTGGAGAGTTCAATGAGCAGTTCTTC. Protein: CASSIRKVGEFNEQFF.

This clonotype has just a few counts. This chain links TRBV29-1 with TRBJ2-1; the D gene is possibly TRBD1 (5 bases). V lost 6 bases to trimming and J lost 2 bases, with 14 bases between them. The CDR3 runs 14 residues. CDR1 is SQVTM and CDR2 is ANQGSEA in the germline V gene. The CDR3 bases are TGCAGCGTGGCACGACAGATTACCTACAATGAGCAGTTCTTC. Translating gives CSVARQITYNEQFF.

This clonotype was recorded many times. CDR3 residues: CASRPEGGPDTQYF. The CDR3, as DNA: TGTGCCAGCCGGCCCGAAGGGGGCCCAGATACGCAGTATTTT. The V call is TRBV7-9, the J call TRBJ2-3, with 7 bases aligning to TRBD1. Looked up from germline, CDR1 is SEHNR and CDR2 is FQNEAQ (reference sequence). V trimming: 8 bases; J trimming: 4 bases; junction bases outside the gene matches: 9. This CDR3 has 14 amino acids. Using reference TRBV7-9 and TRBJ2-3 for the parts outside the CDR3, the full variable domain is DTGVSQNPRHKITKRGQNVTFRCDPISEHNRLYWYRQTLGQGPEFLTYFQNEAQLEKSRLLSDRFSAERPKGSFSTLEIQRTEQGDSAMYLCASRPEGGPDTQYFGPGTRLTVL.

The J gene is TRBJ2-3, the V gene TRBV20-1; 7 positions agree with TRBD1. There are 16 residues in the CDR3. Trimming cost V 8 bases and J 2 bases; bases outside gene matches: 16. The germline V gene encodes CDR1 DFQATT and CDR2 SNEGSKA (reference sequence). The CDR3 nucleotides are TGCAGTTCCATCGGACAGGAAGGCCACACCACAGATACGCAGTATTTT. This translates into CSSIGQEGHTTDTQYF.

This clonotype occurred many times. This chain links TRBV7-2 with TRBJ2-4, with a weak D call TRBD2 (5 bases). The CDR3 contains 14 residues. Germline CDR1 is SGHTA and CDR2 is FQGNSA. Trimming shortened V by 1 base and J by 4 bases, and 8 bases separated the two germline ends. The CDR3 spells CASSLEGGKNIQYF. The CDR3 DNA reads as TGTGCCAGCAGCTTAGAAGGCGGGAAAAACATTCAGTACTTC.

This clonotype was picked up many times. The chain is built from TRBV20-1 and TRBJ2-4; the D is unclear. Germline V gene data show CDR1 as DFQATT and CDR2 as SNEGSKA (reference sequence). The CDR3 consists of 14 residues. V lost 3 bases, J lost 9 bases, and 18 bases lay in between. The CDR3 coding sequence is TGCAGTGCTAGTAGGCCTTTAGGTCAACGCATTCAGTACTTC. Its protein product is CSASRPLGQRIQYF.